A selection of T cell receptor beta chains follows, all from one sample in a study of blood T cell repertoires in COVID-19. Sequenced by immunoSEQ multiplex PCR; TCRdb stores in-frame clones only, minus some. This sample has fewer than 350,000 clones, with about 83% found just once. The material sequenced was PBMCs or T cells enriched from blood (not recorded which). The receptor source for this set is a woman aged 40 to 50 who had recovered from COVID-19. The CDR3 runs from the conserved cysteine through the conserved F or W. Each record gives: V gene, CDR3 length, D gene, J gene, clone size, CDR3 DNA, CDR3 protein. The D gene is left open where the match is weak. Part of the rows lack a size; the others show once, few, many or a class for expanded clones.

TRBV2,14,TRBD1,TRBJ1-5,few,TGTGCCAGCAGTGGCCACTACAGGGGTGAGCCCCAGCATTTT,CASSGHYRGEPQHF
TRBV2,15,TRBD2,TRBJ2-2,.,TGTGCCAGCAGTGGGGTCGGGAGGTCCACCGGGGAGCTGTTTTTT,CASSGVGRSTGELFF
TRBV27,18,.,TRBJ2-3,.,TGTGCCAGCAGTTTAGGACCCGGGACAAGACCTAGCACAGATACGCAGTATTTT,CASSLGPGTRPSTDTQYF
TRBV6-2/TRBV6-3,17,.,TRBJ1-2,.,TGTGCCAGCAGTGAGGGAGGGGCACGATTATCCGACTATGGCTACACCTTC,CASSEGGARLSDYGYTF
TRBV4-3,15,.,TRBJ1-3,.,TGCGCCAGCAGCCAAGAAAGCCACTCTGGAAACACCATATATTTT,CASSQESHSGNTIYF
TRBV2,14,.,TRBJ1-2,.,TGTGCCAGCAGTGAAGGGACAACTAACTATGGCTACACCTTC,CASSEGTTNYGYTF
TRBV10-2,14,.,TRBJ1-6,few,TGCGCCAGCATTGGGACAACGCTTAATTCACCCCTCCACTTT,CASIGTTLNSPLHF
TRBV5-5,14,TRBD1,TRBJ2-7,.,TGTGCCAGCAGCTTATGGGACAGCTTGGGTGAGCAGTACTTC,CASSLWDSLGEQYF
TRBV20-1,11,.,TRBJ1-2,.,TGCAGAACAACGGGTAGCTATGGCTACACCTTC,CRTTGSYGYTF
TRBV6-6,17,.,TRBJ1-3,.,TGTGCCAGCAGTCCCGATATACCCCGGAGCTCTGGAAACACCATATATTTT,CASSPDIPRSSGNTIYF
TRBV14,13,.,TRBJ2-2,once,TGTGCCAGCAGCCCCCTCGACACCGGGGAGCTGTTTTTT,CASSPLDTGELFF
TRBV10-3,13,TRBD2,TRBJ2-7,.,TGTGCCATCAGTCCCGGGACTAGCAACGAGCAGTACTTC,CAISPGTSNEQYF
TRBV4-1,15,TRBD1,TRBJ2-7,.,TGCGCCAGCAGCCAAGGGCCGGGACAGGATTACGAGCAGTACTTC,CASSQGPGQDYEQYF
TRBV2,18,TRBD1,TRBJ2-7,.,TGCGCCAGCAGTGTAAGCGTAGGAGGACAGGGGTCTTCCTACGAGCAGTACTTC,CASSVSVGGQGSSYEQYF
TRBV2,13,.,TRBJ2-7,.,TGTGCCAGCAGTGACCGATCGGGGGACGAGCAGTACTTC,CASSDRSGDEQYF
TRBV11-1,16,.,TRBJ1-1,.,TGTGCCAGCAGCCCCACCCCTGGGAGGGGAGGCACTGAAGCTTTCTTT,CASSPTPGRGGTEAFF
TRBV2,15,TRBD2,TRBJ2-3,.,TGTGCCAGCAAGGGAGGGACGACCAGCACAGATACGCAGTATTTT,CASKGGTTSTDTQYF
TRBV7-6,12,.,TRBJ2-5,.,TGTGCCAGCAGCCCCCAGGGAGAGACCCAGTACTTC,CASSPQGETQYF
TRBV29-1,12,TRBD1,TRBJ2-5,.,TGCAGCGTAAAGGGGGCCCAAGAGACCCAGTACTTC,CSVKGAQETQYF
TRBV27,16,.,TRBJ2-3,.,TGTGCCAGCAGTTCTCTCGGGACATCTTTCACAGATACGCAGTATTTT,CASSSLGTSFTDTQYF
TRBV28,13,.,TRBJ2-5,.,TGTGCCAGCAAGAACAGCATCCAGGAGACCCAGTACTTC,CASKNSIQETQYF
TRBV2,11,.,TRBJ2-5,.,TGTGCCAGCAGATCTAGTGGTTCCCAGTACTTC,CASRSSGSQYF
TRBV4-1,14,.,TRBJ2-7,once,TGCGCCAGCAGCCAAGATAGAGGGGGCTACGAGCAGTACTTC,CASSQDRGGYEQYF
TRBV5-6,16,TRBD1,TRBJ2-7,.,TGTGCCAGCAGCCCAAGGGGGCCCAGGAGTTCCTACGAGCAGTACTTC,CASSPRGPRSSYEQYF
TRBV15,14,TRBD1,TRBJ2-7,.,TGTGCCACCAGCCGTTTGGACAGGGACGTCGAGCAGTACTTC,CATSRLDRDVEQYF
TRBV6-5,13,.,TRBJ2-7,.,TGTGCCAGCAGTTTAGGCGGGCCCGCCGAGCAGTACTTC,CASSLGGPAEQYF